The 3 T cell receptor beta chains in this list originate from one sample, sequenced in a study of T cell changes during pregnancy in multiple sclerosis. Profiling relied on immunoSEQ multiplex PCR, and the TCRdb table lists in-frame clones only, not all of them. The data show about 33,000 clones, with approximately 91% seen just once and roughly 2.8% held by the top ten. This sample comprised CD4+ T cells from peripheral blood mononuclear cells, obtained in the third trimester of pregnancy. The source is a female donor in good health, enrolled as a control in a pregnancy study.

This clone was counted once. V and J are TRBV7-9 and TRBJ1-4, with TRBD1 as a possible D gene (6 bases). The CDR3 consists of 16 residues. The germline V and J ends were trimmed by 2 bases and 5 bases, with 15 bases remaining between them. The germline gives CDR1 SEHNR, CDR2 FQNEAQ (reference sequence). The CDR3 DNA is TGTGCCAGCAGCTTATACCCCGGACAGTACAATGAAAAACTGTTTTTT. It yields the protein CASSLYPGQYNEKLFF. Combining the CDR3 with reference TRBV7-9 and TRBJ1-4 gives the whole variable domain DTGVSQNPRHKITKRGQNVTFRCDPISEHNRLYWYRQTLGQGPEFLTYFQNEAQLEKSRLLSDRFSAERPKGSFSTLEIQRTEQGDSAMYLCASSLYPGQYNEKLFFGSGTQLSVL.

V usage is TRBV28 and J usage is TRBJ1-2; 7 bases are a match to TRBD1. The CDR3 sequence is 16 residues long. Germline CDR1 and CDR2: MDHEN and SYDVKM. After removal of 2 bases from V and 8 bases from J, the junction contained 14 bases not matched to a gene. CDR3 sequence: CASSLGGQYRTGGYTF. The DNA for the CDR3 is TGTGCCAGCAGTTTAGGGGGACAGTACCGGACTGGAGGCTACACCTTC.

This rearrangement joins TRBV5-4 to TRBJ2-7, with 12 bases aligning to TRBD1. Germline-derived CDR1 and CDR2 are SGHNT and YYREEE (reference sequence). V shed 6 bases and J 2 bases; nucleotides not matched to a gene: 6. The CDR3 sequence is 15 residues long. The CDR3 loop is CASKKGQGATYEQYF. CDR3 sequence (DNA): TGTGCCAGCAAGAAGGGACAGGGGGCCACCTACGAGCAGTACTTC.